This T cell receptor (beta chain) emerged from a study of chemoradiotherapy in HPV16-positive cancers. This clone was observed a handful of times. J gave up 10 bases and V 6 bases, and 3 bases lay outside the gene matches. This CDR3 is 12 amino acids long. Germline assignment: CDR1 MNHEY and CDR2 SVGAGI. Here immunoSEQ multiplex PCR was the method, and the copy in TCRdb shows in-frame clones only, minus some. The profile shows 12,000 or so clones, 81% of them singletons. The source of this sequence is a human donor with HPV-associated anogenital cancer. This material was collected from a patient who underwent chemoradiotherapy. J is TRBJ1-6 and V is TRBV6-5, with TRBD1 matching over 7 bases. In DNA, the CDR3 is TGTGCCAGCAGCCTCAGGGGGTCACCCCTCCACTTT. Protein: CASSLRGSPLHF.